The rows below give T cell receptor beta chains drawn from one sample of a study of CD8 T cells in Susac syndrome. TCRdb fed the immunoSEQ multiplex PCR reads into MiXCR, producing one record per CDR3 protein. Among 110,000 or so distinct CDR3 sequences listed, approximately 93% were seen once. Input material: CD4+ T cells from PBMCs. Receptors originate from a human donor with multiple sclerosis. CDR3s include the opening cysteine and the closing phenylalanine or tryptophan. The order of the fields is D gene, V gene, J gene, clone size, CDR3 DNA, CDR3 protein. The D gene is left open where the match is weak. The size field is filled for only some rows; it gives once, few, many or a size class.

TRBD1	TRBV5-1	TRBJ1-3	.	TGCGCCAGCAGTCTCCAGGGGGCAAAAGGAAACACCATATATTTT	CASSLQGAKGNTIYF
TRBD1	TRBV4-2	TRBJ1-1	.	TGTGCCAGCAGCACCGGACAGGGGGGGTTGAACACTGAAGCTTTCTTT	CASSTGQGGLNTEAFF
.	TRBV28	TRBJ1-5	.	TGTGCCAGCAGTTTATTTGGGTATTCCCAGCCCCAGCATTTT	CASSLFGYSQPQHF
TRBD1	TRBV4-1	TRBJ2-7	.	TGCGCCAGCAGTCGACCTCAGGGGGCTACAGAGCAGTACTTC	CASSRPQGATEQYF
TRBD1	TRBV3-1	TRBJ1-6	.	TGTGCCAGCAGCACACGGGACAGATTCAATCCCTCACCCCTCCACTTT	CASSTRDRFNPSPLHF
.	TRBV10-3	TRBJ1-2	.	TGTGCCATCACCAGGACAGACTTCTATGGCTACACCTTC	CAITRTDFYGYTF
.	TRBV29-1	TRBJ1-1	.	TGCAGCGTTGACGCGGGCGGTACTGAAGCTTTCTTT	CSVDAGGTEAFF
.	TRBV25-1	TRBJ1-1	.	TGTGCCAGCAGTGGTTGGAGGAACACTGAAGCTTTCTTT	CASSGWRNTEAFF
.	TRBV2	TRBJ2-5	.	TGTGCCAGCAGGGACAACCAAGAGACCCAGTACTTC	CASRDNQETQYF
.	TRBV12-3/TRBV12-4	TRBJ2-7	few	TGTGCCAGCAGTTCAGGTACCTACGAGCAGTACTTC	CASSSGTYEQYF
.	TRBV2	TRBJ1-1	.	TGTGCCAGCCAATTCAGAGGGAACACTGAAGCTTTCTTT	CASQFRGNTEAFF
TRBD1	TRBV18	TRBJ1-2	.	TGTGCCAGCTCATCCACACCCCCGCGACCGAGGGACAGGGGATATGGCTACACCTTC	CASSSTPPRPRDRGYGYTF
TRBD1	TRBV5-6	TRBJ1-1	.	TGTGCCAGCAGCTGGGAAACAGGGGCTGAAGCTTTCTTT	CASSWETGAEAFF
TRBD2	TRBV27	TRBJ2-3	once	TGTGGCACCCGCACGGGTGGCGGGGGACCTAGGGATACGCAGTATTTT	CGTRTGGGGPRDTQYF
.	TRBV5-4	TRBJ2-6	.	TGTGCCAGCAGCTTGGAGGGCCTCTCCTCTGGGGCCAACGTCCTGATTTTC	CASSLEGLSSGANVLIF
.	TRBV10-3	TRBJ2-3	once	TGTGCCATCAGTGCGACCGGACAGATCACAGATACGCAGTATTTT	CAISATGQITDTQYF
.	TRBV3-1	TRBJ1-2	once	TGTGCCAGCAGCCAAGCGAACTATGGCTACACCTTC	CASSQANYGYTF
.	TRBV9	TRBJ1-5	.	TGTGCCAGCAGCGGCCCGGGGCCCTATAGCAATCAGCCCCAGCATTTT	CASSGPGPYSNQPQHF
TRBD1	TRBV28	TRBJ2-7	.	TGTGCCAGCAGAGGGACAGGGAGGATCGAGCAGTACTTC	CASRGTGRIEQYF
TRBD1	TRBV20-1	TRBJ2-3	.	TGCAGTGCTAGATCGAAAGGACAGGGGGCAGATACGCAGTATTTT	CSARSKGQGADTQYF
.	TRBV5-1	TRBJ2-5	.	TGCGCCAGCAGCTACCCAGGCGGGGGCCTCCAAGAGACCCAGTACTTC	CASSYPGGGLQETQYF
.	TRBV6-2/TRBV6-3	TRBJ2-2	.	TGTGCCAGCAGCCTGCATCGAACAGGGAGGACCGGGGAGCTGTTTTTT	CASSLHRTGRTGELFF
.	TRBV6-1	TRBJ2-3	.	TGTGCCAGCAGGGCCCCGGGGGATACGCAGTATTTT	CASRAPGDTQYF
.	TRBV20-1	TRBJ1-5	.	TGCAGTGCTATAGGGAACAATCAGCCCCAGCATTTT	CSAIGNNQPQHF
TRBD2	TRBV5-1	TRBJ2-3	.	TGCGCCAGCAGCTTGGGACTAGCGGGCGCAGATACGCAGTATTTT	CASSLGLAGADTQYF
.	TRBV19	TRBJ2-6	.	TGTGCCAGTACCGGCGGGGCCATCTCTGGGGCCAACGTCCTGACTTTC	CASTGGAISGANVLTF